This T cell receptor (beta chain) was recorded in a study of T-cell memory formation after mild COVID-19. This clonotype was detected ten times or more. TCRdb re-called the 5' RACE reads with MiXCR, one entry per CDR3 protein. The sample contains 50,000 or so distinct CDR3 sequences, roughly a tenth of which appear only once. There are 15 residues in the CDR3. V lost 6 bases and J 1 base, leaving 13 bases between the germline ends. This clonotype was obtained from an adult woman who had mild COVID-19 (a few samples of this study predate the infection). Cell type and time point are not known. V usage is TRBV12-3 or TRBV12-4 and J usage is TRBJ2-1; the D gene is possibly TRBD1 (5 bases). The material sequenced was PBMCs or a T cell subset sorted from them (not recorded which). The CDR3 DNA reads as TGTGCCAGCAGCCGGAAAAGGGGTTCCTACAATGAGCAGTTCTTC. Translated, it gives CASSRKRGSYNEQFF.